The sequence of this T cell receptor beta chain was determined in a study of T cell responses to AZD1222 COVID-19 vaccine. Overall study findings and caveats: There were mostly white British donors and more females than males, and clonal diversity was possibly underestimated. Only after the peak T cell response were repertoires sampled. Spike-specific TCR breadth and depth were elevated following two AZD1222 doses. Among AZD1222 vaccinees, only six were seropositive at baseline.

In regard to this clone: Its antigen is unknown.

Germline-derived CDR1 and CDR2 are SGDLS and YYNGEE. The CDR3 has 16 amino acids. The V gene end was trimmed by 0 bases and the J gene end by 7 bases; junction bases not matched to a gene: 9. Measured with immunoSEQ multiplex PCR; TCRdb has only the in-frame clones, and not every one. In the table there are around 110,000 clones, roughly 90% of which are singletons. The clonotype was recovered from an adult in good health. This material consisted of peripheral blood, taken on day 0 of AZD1222 vaccination. V and J are TRBV9 and TRBJ2-3, with 9 bases aligning to TRBD2. The CDR3 loop is CASSVALREGRNTQYF. In DNA, the CDR3 is TGTGCCAGCAGCGTAGCTTTGCGGGAGGGCCGGAATACGCAGTATTTT.